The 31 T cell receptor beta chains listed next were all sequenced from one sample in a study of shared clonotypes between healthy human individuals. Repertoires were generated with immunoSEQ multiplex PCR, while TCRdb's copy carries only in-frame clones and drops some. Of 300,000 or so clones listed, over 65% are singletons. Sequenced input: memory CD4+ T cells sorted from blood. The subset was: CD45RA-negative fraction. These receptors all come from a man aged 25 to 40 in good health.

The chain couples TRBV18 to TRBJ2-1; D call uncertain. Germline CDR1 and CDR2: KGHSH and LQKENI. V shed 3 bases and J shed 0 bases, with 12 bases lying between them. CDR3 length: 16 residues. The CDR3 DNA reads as TGTGCCAGCTCACCTTACATGGGAAGCTCCTACAATGAGCAGTTCTTC. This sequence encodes CASSPYMGSSYNEQFF.

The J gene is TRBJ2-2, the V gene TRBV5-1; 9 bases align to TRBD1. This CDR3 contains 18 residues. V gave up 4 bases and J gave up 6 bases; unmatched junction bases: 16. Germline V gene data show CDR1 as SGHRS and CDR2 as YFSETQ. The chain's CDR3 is CASSPNPLQGARSGELFF. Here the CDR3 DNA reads TGCGCCAGCAGCCCTAATCCTTTACAGGGGGCGCGATCCGGGGAGCTGTTTTTT.

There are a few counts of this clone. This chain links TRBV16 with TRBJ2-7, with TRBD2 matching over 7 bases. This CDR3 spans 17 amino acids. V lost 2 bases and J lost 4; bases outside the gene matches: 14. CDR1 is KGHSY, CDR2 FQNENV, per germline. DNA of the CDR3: TGTGCCAGCAGCCAAACCAAAGCGGCGGGAGTAGGGTACGAGCAGTACTTC. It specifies CASSQTKAAGVGYEQYF.

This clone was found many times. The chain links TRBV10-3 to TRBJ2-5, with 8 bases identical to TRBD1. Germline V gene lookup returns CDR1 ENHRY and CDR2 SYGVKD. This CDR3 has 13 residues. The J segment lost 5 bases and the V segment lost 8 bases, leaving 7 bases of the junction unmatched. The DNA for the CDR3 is TGTGCCATCTCGCAGGGGGCATGGGAGACCCAGTACTTC. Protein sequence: CAISQGAWETQYF.

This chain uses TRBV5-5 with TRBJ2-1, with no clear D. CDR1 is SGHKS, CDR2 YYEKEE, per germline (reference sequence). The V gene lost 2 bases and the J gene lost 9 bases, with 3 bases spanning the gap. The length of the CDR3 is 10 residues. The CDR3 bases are TGTGCCAGCAGCTTTGGTGAGCAGTTCTTC. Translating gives CASSFGEQFF.

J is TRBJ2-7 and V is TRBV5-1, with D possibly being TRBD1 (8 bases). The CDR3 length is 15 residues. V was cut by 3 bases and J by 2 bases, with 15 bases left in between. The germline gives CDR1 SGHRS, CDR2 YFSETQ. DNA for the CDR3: TGCGCCAGCAGCTCGGGGGGACAGGTCCCCTACGAGCAGTACTTC. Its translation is CASSSGGQVPYEQYF.

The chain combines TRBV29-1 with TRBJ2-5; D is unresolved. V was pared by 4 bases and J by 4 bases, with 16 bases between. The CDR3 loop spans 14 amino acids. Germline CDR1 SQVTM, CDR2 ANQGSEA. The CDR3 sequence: CSVVLLQAGETQYF. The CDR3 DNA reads TGCAGCGTTGTACTTTTGCAGGCTGGAGAGACCCAGTACTTC.

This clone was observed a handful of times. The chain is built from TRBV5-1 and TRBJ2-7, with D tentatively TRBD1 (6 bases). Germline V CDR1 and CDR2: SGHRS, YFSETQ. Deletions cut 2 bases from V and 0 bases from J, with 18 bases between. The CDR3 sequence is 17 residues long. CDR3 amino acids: CASSFVRGRGGSYEQYF. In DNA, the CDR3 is TGCGCCAGCAGCTTTGTAAGAGGGAGAGGGGGCTCCTACGAGCAGTACTTC.

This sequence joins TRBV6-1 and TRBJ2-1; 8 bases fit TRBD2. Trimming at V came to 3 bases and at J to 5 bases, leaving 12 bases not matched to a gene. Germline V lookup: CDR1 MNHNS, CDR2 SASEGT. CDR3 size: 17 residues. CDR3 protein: CASSDWMGGRFNNEQFF. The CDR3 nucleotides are TGTGCCAGCAGTGACTGGATGGGCGGGAGGTTCAACAATGAGCAGTTCTTC.

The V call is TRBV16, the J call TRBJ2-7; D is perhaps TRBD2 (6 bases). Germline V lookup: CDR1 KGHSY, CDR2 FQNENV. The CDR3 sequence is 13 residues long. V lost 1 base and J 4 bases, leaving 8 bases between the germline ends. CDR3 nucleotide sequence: TGTGCCAGCAGCCAATTACGGGGGTACGAGCAGTACTTC. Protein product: CASSQLRGYEQYF.

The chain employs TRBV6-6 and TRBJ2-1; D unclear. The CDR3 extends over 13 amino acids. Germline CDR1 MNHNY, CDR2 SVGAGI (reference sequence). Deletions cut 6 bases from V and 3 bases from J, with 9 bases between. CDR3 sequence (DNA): TGTGCCAGCAGCAGAAAGAGCTACAATGAGCAGTTCTTC. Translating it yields CASSRKSYNEQFF.

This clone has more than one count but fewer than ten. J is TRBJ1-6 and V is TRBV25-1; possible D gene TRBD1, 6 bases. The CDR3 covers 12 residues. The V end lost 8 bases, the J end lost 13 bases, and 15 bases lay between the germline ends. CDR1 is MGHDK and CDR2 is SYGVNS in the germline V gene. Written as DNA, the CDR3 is TGTGCCAGCCCGAAGGGGGACGTCCCCCTCCACTTT. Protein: CASPKGDVPLHF.

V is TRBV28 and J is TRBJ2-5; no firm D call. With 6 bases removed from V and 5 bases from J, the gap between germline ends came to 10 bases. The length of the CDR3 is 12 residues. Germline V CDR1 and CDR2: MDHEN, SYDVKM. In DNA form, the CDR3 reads TGTGCCAGCAGCACACCGATGGAGACCCAGTACTTC. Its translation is CASSTPMETQYF.

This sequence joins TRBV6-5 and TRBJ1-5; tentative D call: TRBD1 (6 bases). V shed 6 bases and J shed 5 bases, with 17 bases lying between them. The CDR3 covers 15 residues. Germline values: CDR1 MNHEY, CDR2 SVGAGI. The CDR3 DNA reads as TGTGCCAGCAGCCGGTCGGGGGGGCGAGATCAGCCCCAGCATTTT. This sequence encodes CASSRSGGRDQPQHF.

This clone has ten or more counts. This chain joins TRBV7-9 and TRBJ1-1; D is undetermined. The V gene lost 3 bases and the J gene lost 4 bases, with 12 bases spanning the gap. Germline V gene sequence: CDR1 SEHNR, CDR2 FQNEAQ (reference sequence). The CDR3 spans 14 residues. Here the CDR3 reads CASSFGQGSTEAFF. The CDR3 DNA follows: TGTGCCAGCAGCTTCGGTCAAGGTAGCACTGAAGCTTTCTTT. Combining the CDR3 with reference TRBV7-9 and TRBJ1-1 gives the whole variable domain DTGVSQNPRHKITKRGQNVTFRCDPISEHNRLYWYRQTLGQGPEFLTYFQNEAQLEKSRLLSDRFSAERPKGSFSTLEIQRTEQGDSAMYLCASSFGQGSTEAFFGQGTRLTVV.

CDR3 in amino acids: CASSSLLRGRGANVLTF. DNA for the CDR3: TGTGCCAGTAGTAGTTTATTAAGGGGGCGAGGGGCCAACGTCCTGACTTTC. The V and J genes are TRBV19 and TRBJ2-6; 7 bases are shared with TRBD1. The CDR3 sequence is 17 residues long. The germline gives CDR1 LNHDA, CDR2 SQIVND (reference sequence). Losses at the gene ends were 4 bases for V and 4 bases for J; bases not matched to a gene: 10.

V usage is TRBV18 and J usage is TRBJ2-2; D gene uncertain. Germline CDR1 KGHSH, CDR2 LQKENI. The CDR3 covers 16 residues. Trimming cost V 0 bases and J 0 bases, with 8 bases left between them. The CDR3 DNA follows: TGTGCCAGCTCACCACCGGGTTCAGCGAACACCGGGGAGCTGTTTTTT. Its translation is CASSPPGSANTGELFF.

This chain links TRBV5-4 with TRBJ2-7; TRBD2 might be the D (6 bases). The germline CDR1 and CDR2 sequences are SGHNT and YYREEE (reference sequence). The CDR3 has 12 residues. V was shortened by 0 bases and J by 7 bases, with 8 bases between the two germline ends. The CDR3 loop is CASSLVGREQYF. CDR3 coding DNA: TGTGCCAGCAGCTTGGTGGGGAGGGAGCAGTACTTC.

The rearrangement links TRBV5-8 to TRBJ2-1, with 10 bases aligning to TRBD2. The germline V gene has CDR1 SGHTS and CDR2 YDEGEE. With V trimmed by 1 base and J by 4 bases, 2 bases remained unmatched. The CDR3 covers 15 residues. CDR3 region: CASSLSSGRYNEQFF. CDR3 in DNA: TGTGCCAGCAGCTTGTCTAGCGGGAGATACAATGAGCAGTTCTTC.

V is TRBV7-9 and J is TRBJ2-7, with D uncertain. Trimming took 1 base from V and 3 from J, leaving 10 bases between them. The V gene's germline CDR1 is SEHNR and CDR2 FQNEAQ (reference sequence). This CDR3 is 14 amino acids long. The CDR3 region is CASSLDHQSYEQYF. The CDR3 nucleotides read TGTGCCAGCAGCTTAGATCACCAGAGCTACGAGCAGTACTTC.

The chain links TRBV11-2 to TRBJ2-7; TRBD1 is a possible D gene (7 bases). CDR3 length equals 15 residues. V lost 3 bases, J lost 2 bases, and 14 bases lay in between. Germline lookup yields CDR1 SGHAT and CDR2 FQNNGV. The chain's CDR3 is CASSLTRDSTYEQYF. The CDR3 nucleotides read TGTGCCAGCAGCTTGACTAGGGACAGCACCTACGAGCAGTACTTC.

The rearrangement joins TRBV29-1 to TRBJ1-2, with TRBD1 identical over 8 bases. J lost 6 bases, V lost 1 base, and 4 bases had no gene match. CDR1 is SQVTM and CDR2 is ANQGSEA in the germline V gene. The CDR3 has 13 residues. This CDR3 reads CSVEGQGADGYTF. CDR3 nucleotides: TGCAGCGTTGAAGGCCAGGGGGCCGATGGCTACACCTTC.

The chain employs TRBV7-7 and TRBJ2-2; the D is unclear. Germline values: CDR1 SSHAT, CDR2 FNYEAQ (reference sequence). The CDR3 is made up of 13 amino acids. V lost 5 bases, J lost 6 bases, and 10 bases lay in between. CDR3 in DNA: TGTGCCAGCAGCCCCGGAGAGGCCGGGGAGCTGTTTTTT. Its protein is CASSPGEAGELFF.

The CDR3 here is CASSAASADYEQYF. DNA for the CDR3: TGCGCCAGCAGTGCCGCTAGCGCCGACTACGAGCAGTACTTC. The genes are TRBV10-2 and TRBJ2-7, with a tentative D call TRBD2 (6 bases). Germline CDR1 is WSHSY and CDR2 is SAAADI. The CDR3 is 14 residues long. Trimming left V 4 bases short and J 3 bases short, with 13 bases between.

The CDR3 DNA reads TGCGCCAGCAGTGTGGCTAGTCGGTACAATGAGCAGTTCTTC. This sequence encodes CASSVASRYNEQFF. The rearrangement links TRBV10-2 to TRBJ2-1; D ambiguous. V gave up 4 bases and J gave up 4 bases, with 11 bases separating them. The CDR3 runs 14 residues. Germline CDR1 WSHSY, CDR2 SAAADI.

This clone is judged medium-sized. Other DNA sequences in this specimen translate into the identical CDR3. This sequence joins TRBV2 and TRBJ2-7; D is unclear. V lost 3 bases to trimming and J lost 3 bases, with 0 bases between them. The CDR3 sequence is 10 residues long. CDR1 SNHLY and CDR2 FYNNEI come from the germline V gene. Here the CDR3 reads CASSDYEQYF. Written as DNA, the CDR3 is TGTGCCAGCAGTGACTACGAGCAGTACTTC. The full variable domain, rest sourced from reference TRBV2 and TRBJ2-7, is EPEVTQTPSHQVTQMGQEVILRCVPISNHLYFYWYRQILGQKVEFLVSFYNNEISEKSEIFDDQFSVERPDGSNFTLKIRSTKLEDSAMYFCASSDYEQYFGPGTRLTVT.

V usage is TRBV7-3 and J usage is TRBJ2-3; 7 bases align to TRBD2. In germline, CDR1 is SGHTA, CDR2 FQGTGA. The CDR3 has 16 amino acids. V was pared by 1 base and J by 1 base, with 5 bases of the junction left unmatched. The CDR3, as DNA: TGTGCCAGCAGCTTAAGCGGGGGAGGAGGCACAGATACGCAGTATTTT. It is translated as CASSLSGGGGTDTQYF.

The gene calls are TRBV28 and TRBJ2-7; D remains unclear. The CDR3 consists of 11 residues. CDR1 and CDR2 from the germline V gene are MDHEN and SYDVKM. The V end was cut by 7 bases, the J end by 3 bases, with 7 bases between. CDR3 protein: CASMGNYEQYF. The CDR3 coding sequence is TGTGCCAGCATGGGCAACTACGAGCAGTACTTC.

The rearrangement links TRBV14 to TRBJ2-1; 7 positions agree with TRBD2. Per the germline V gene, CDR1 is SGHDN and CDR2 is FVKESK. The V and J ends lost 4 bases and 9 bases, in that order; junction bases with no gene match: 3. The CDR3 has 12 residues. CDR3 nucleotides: TGTGCCAGCAGCCGTCGGGAGGCTGAGCAGTTCTTC. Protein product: CASSRREAEQFF.

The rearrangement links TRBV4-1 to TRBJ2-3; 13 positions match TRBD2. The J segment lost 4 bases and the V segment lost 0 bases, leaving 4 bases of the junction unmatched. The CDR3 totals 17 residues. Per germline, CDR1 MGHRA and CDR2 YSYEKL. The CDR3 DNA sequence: TGCGCCAGCAGCCAAGATCGGACTAGCGGGAGTGCAGATACGCAGTATTTT. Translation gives CASSQDRTSGSADTQYF.

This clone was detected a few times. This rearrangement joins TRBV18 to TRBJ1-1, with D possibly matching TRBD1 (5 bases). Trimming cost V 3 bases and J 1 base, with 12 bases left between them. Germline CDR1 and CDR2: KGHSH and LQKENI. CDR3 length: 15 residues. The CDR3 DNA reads TGTGCCAGCTCACCTGGGGGTTTAGGGAACACTGAAGCTTTCTTT. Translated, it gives CASSPGGLGNTEAFF. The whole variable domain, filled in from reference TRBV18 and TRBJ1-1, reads NAGVMQNPRHLVRRRGQEARLRCSPMKGHSHVYWYRQLPEEGLKFMVYLQKENIIDESGMPKERFSAEFPKEGPSILRIQQVVRGDSAAYFCASSPGGLGNTEAFFGQGTRLTVV.